This TCR beta chain was recorded in a study of blood T cell repertoires in COVID-19. Clinical history reported by participants formed the basis on which cohorts were assigned. The CDR3 consists of 15 residues. Germline CDR1 LNHDA, CDR2 SQIVND (reference sequence). Trimming stripped 4 bases from V and 5 bases from J, with 17 bases between. This clone was seen once. Profiling relied on immunoSEQ multiplex PCR, and the TCRdb table lists in-frame clones only, not all of them. This table holds about 190,000 clones, roughly 84% found once. This chain joins TRBV19 and TRBJ1-1; possible D gene TRBD1, 6 bases. The sequenced material came from PBMCs or T cells enriched from blood (not recorded which). The clonotype originates from a woman in her twenties or thirties who had recovered from COVID-19. CDR3 bases: TGTGCCAGTAGTAGGGGGACACCTGGCGGAACTGAAGCTTTCTTT. This sequence encodes CASSRGTPGGTEAFF.